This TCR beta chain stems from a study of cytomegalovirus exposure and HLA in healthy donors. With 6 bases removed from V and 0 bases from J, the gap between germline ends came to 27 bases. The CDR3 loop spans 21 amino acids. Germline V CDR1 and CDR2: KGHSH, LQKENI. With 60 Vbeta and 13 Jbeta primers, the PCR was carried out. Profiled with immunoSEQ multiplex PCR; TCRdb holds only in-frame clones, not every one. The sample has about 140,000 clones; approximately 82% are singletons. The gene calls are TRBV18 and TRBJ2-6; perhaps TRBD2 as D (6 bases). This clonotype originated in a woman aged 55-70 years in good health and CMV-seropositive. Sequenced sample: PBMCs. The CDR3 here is CASSRKREAGTVNSGANVLTF. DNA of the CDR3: TGTGCCAGCTCGCGTAAAAGGGAGGCCGGGACCGTCAACTCTGGGGCCAACGTCCTGACTTTC.